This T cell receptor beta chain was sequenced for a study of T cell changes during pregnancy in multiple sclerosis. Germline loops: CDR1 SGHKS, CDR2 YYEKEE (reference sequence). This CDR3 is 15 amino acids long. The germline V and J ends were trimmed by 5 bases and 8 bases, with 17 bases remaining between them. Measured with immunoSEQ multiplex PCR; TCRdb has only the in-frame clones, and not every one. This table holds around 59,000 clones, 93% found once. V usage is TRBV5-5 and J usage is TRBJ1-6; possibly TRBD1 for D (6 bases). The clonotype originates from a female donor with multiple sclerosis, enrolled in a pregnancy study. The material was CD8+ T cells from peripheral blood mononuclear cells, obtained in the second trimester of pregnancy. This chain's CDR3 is CASSSRTASYSPLHF. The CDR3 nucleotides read TGTGCCAGCAGTTCAAGGACAGCTTCCTATTCACCCCTCCACTTT.